One and the same sample provided the 3 T cell receptor beta chains below, sequenced in a study of shared clonotypes between healthy human individuals. Only in-frame clones appear in the TCRdb table, and some are missing; sequencing was by immunoSEQ multiplex PCR. The data contain about 1.4 million clones, roughly 96% of them singletons. Material: naive CD4+ T cells sorted from blood. Subset: CD45RA+ positively selected. The source is a man between 25 and 39 years old in good health.

Only one count was recorded for this clone. The chain links TRBV2 to TRBJ2-5; 10 bases are a match to TRBD2. V shed 6 bases and J 1 base; nucleotides not matched to a gene: 8. Germline values: CDR1 SNHLY, CDR2 FYNNEI. The CDR3 contains 16 residues. The CDR3 here is CASRGAGGNFQETQYF. The CDR3 region has the DNA TGTGCCAGCAGGGGAGCGGGAGGGAATTTCCAAGAGACCCAGTACTTC.

This chain links TRBV6-1 with TRBJ1-4; D is unresolved. This CDR3 is built from 16 residues. The germline V gene has CDR1 MNHNS and CDR2 SASEGT. Trimming pared 4 bases from V and 7 bases from J, leaving 19 bases between. DNA of the CDR3: TGTGCCAGCAGTGCACATGGGAGTCGGGGTGGTGAAAAACTGTTTTTT. Translated, it gives CASSAHGSRGGEKLFF.

J is TRBJ2-1 and V is TRBV4-3; D remains ambiguous. V lost 4 bases to trimming and J lost 8 bases, with 21 bases between them. The CDR3 contains 16 residues. CDR1 is LGHNA and CDR2 is YSLEER in the germline V gene. This CDR3 reads CASSPEMSLGQHEQFF. CDR3 sequence (DNA): TGCGCCAGCAGCCCAGAGATGTCATTGGGTCAACATGAGCAGTTCTTC.